The 13 T cell receptor beta chains presented below share a single source sample, sequenced in a study of OX40 agonist ivuxolimab in advanced cancers. Sequencing used immunoSEQ multiplex PCR; TCRdb keeps in-frame clones, though not all of them. The sample consists of fewer than 30,000 clones, around 81% of them appearing once. The material sequenced was CD4+ or CD8+ T cells sorted from blood, taken in a trial of the OX40 agonist ivuxolimab. All receptors come from an adult with an advanced solid tumor such as melanoma, head and neck, liver or kidney cancer.

V gene TRBV2 combines with J gene TRBJ1-5, with D perhaps matching TRBD1 (6 bases). The CDR3 contains 15 residues. Germline V gene sequence: CDR1 SNHLY, CDR2 FYNNEI. V gave up 7 bases and J gave up 1 base, with 14 bases separating them. CDR3 protein: CASTYDRISNQPQHF. In DNA, the CDR3 is TGTGCCAGCACCTACGACAGGATCAGCAATCAGCCCCAGCATTTT.

V is TRBV6-1 and J is TRBJ2-5; the D gene is possibly TRBD1 (6 bases). Germline-derived CDR1 and CDR2 are MNHNS and SASEGT. The CDR3 spans 16 residues. Between the trimmed V and J ends, which lost 4 bases and 0 bases, there was a span of 15 bases. CDR3 loop: CASSVTPDRYQETQYF. The CDR3, as DNA: TGTGCCAGCAGTGTTACCCCGGACAGATACCAAGAGACCCAGTACTTC.

This clone has just one count. The rearrangement uses TRBV28 and TRBJ1-2; TRBD1 matches at 12 bases. CDR3 length equals 14 residues. The V gene's germline CDR1 is MDHEN and CDR2 SYDVKM. V dropped 10 bases and J dropped 5; count of bases not matched to a gene: 8. CDR3 sequence: CATGGDRGPYGYTF. DNA for the CDR3: TGTGCCACTGGGGGGGACAGGGGGCCTTATGGCTACACCTTC.

CDR3: CASSLSGTREETQYF. As DNA, the CDR3 is TGTGCCAGCAGCCTTAGCGGGACACGGGAAGAGACCCAGTACTTC. The chain employs TRBV7-9 and TRBJ2-5; TRBD2 matches 8 bases. The CDR3 extends over 15 amino acids. Per germline, CDR1 SEHNR and CDR2 FQNEAQ (reference sequence). V lost 5 bases to trimming and J lost 3 bases; unmatched junction nucleotides: 8.

CDR3 sequence reads: CASSDRALSYEQYF. In DNA, the CDR3 is TGCGCCAGCAGTGACAGGGCTCTCTCCTACGAGCAGTACTTC. This chain links TRBV10-2 with TRBJ2-7, with TRBD1 as a possible D gene (5 bases). Deletions cut 3 bases from V and 0 bases from J, with 9 bases between. The CDR3 loop spans 14 amino acids. Germline CDR1 reads WSHSY; CDR2 reads SAAADI.

The chain is built from TRBV5-8 and TRBJ1-6; no firm D call. The CDR3 spans 16 residues. CDR1 is SGHTS and CDR2 is YDEGEE in the germline V gene. V was pared by 5 bases and J by 6 bases, with 18 bases between. This chain's CDR3 is CASRTVTEDFNSPLHF. For the CDR3, the DNA is TGTGCCAGCAGGACTGTAACAGAAGATTTTAATTCACCCCTCCACTTT.

V gene TRBV27 combines with J gene TRBJ2-1; 8 bases line up with TRBD1. Germline-derived CDR1 and CDR2 are MNHEY and SMNVEV (reference sequence). CDR3 length: 15 residues. The V gene end was trimmed by 7 bases and the J gene end by 2 bases; junction bases not matched to a gene: 7. CDR3 loop: CASTSGTGPYNEQFF. The DNA of the CDR3 is TGTGCCAGCACCTCCGGGACAGGTCCCTACAATGAGCAGTTCTTC.

This clone was counted a few times. The rearrangement links TRBV7-3 to TRBJ2-2; D not certain. The CDR3 covers 14 residues. Germline loops: CDR1 SGHTA, CDR2 FQGTGA. The CDR3 nucleotides are TGTGGCCAGAAGGTGGCGGAGAGCACCGGGGAGCTGTTTTTT. It translates to CGQKVAESTGELFF.

V is TRBV30 and J is TRBJ2-7; a possible D gene is TRBD1 (6 bases). The germline V and J ends were trimmed by 4 bases and 3 bases, with 16 bases remaining between them. This CDR3 spans 14 amino acids. CDR1 and CDR2 (germline): GTSNPN, SVGIG (reference sequence). The CDR3 DNA follows: TGTGCCTGGAATGCTGGGCAGGGGTACTACGAGCAGTACTTC. Translating gives CAWNAGQGYYEQYF.

The chain recombines TRBV10-3 with TRBJ2-7, with a tentative D call TRBD2 (5 bases). The V end lost 2 bases, the J end lost 4 bases, and 9 bases lay between the germline ends. The CDR3 is 13 residues long. CDR1 and CDR2 from the germline V gene are ENHRY and SYGVKD. The CDR3, as DNA: TGTGCCATCAGTGAGGGTGGGGAGTACGAGCAGTACTTC. Its protein is CAISEGGEYEQYF.

The chain has TRBV19 and TRBJ1-2, with D maybe TRBD1 (5 bases). V lost 3 bases, J lost 14 bases, and 16 bases lay in between. Germline CDR1 reads LNHDA; CDR2 reads SQIVND (reference sequence). The CDR3 covers 12 residues. CDR3 in DNA: TGTGCCAGTAGTATGGGTGACAGAGCTGCGACCTTC. Translated: CASSMGDRAATF.

The rearrangement links TRBV13 to TRBJ1-1; no definite D call. Germline CDR1 and CDR2: PRHDT and FYEKMQ (reference sequence). The CDR3 runs to 11 residues. V was cut by 2 bases and J by 4 bases, with 2 bases left in between. DNA for the CDR3: TGTGCCAGCAGCTTACTCACTGAAGCTTTCTTT. Translated, it gives CASSLLTEAFF.

The chain employs TRBV7-8 and TRBJ2-5; 11 nucleotides align to TRBD1. Unmatched junction bases numbered 8, after V lost 1 base and J lost 4 bases. The CDR3 sequence is 17 residues long. CDR1 SGHVS and CDR2 FQNEAQ come from the germline V gene. This chain's CDR3 is CASSLGAGGQGAETQYF. In DNA form, the CDR3 reads TGTGCCAGCAGCTTAGGTGCCGGAGGACAGGGGGCAGAGACCCAGTACTTC.